This T cell receptor (beta chain) was obtained from a study of T cell responses to AZD1222 COVID-19 vaccine. Assay: immunoSEQ multiplex PCR; the TCRdb copy retains only in-frame clones and omits some. The top ten clones hold less than 3.5% of a sample with approximately 140,000 clones, 75% to 95% of them seen once. The ends were cut back, 0 bases at V and 6 bases at J, with 9 bases in the middle. This CDR3 is 14 amino acids long. The germline gives CDR1 MNHNY, CDR2 SVGAGI (reference sequence). Sample: peripheral blood, taken on day 0 of MenACWY control vaccination. The chain employs TRBV6-6 and TRBJ1-5; possibly TRBD1 for D (5 bases). The clonotype comes from an adult in good health. Here the CDR3 reads CASSYSRGAQPQHF. CDR3 DNA: TGTGCCAGCAGTTACTCGAGAGGGGCTCAGCCCCAGCATTTT.